The source of this T cell receptor beta chain is a study of T cells in Graves' hyperthyroidism and ophthalmopathy. Broader study findings: Separating ophthalmopathy from stable hyperthyroidism was achieved by a 13 V-J model.

A word on this clonotype: Antigen specificity is unknown.

Diagnoses were made from clinical symptoms, serum measures (thyroxine and TRAb), thyroid ultrasound and orbital computed tomography. The PBMCs were sourced from fresh peripheral blood (more than 8.5 ml). RNA transcripts provided the source from which TCR beta CDR3 regions were amplified. HTBI primers were the set used in a first-round RT-PCR of the TCR CDR3. TCRdb re-analysed the multiplex PCR reads in MiXCR, keeping a single row per CDR3 protein. Of hundreds of thousands of distinct CDR3 sequences listed, 35% are singletons. This CDR3 comprises 16 residues. V dropped 0 bases and J dropped 6 bases, with 12 bases sitting between them. Germline assignment: CDR1 SGHVT and CDR2 SQSDAQ.

The sequenced material came from blood. This clonotype originated in a woman aged 35 to 49 with Graves' hyperthyroidism. The chain uses TRBV7-4 and TRBJ1-6; no reliable D call. CDR3 in amino acids: CASSLATGFLNSPLHF. CDR3 coding DNA: TGTGCCAGCAGCTTAGCCACGGGCTTCCTTAATTCACCCCTCCACTTT. Full variable domain (rest looked up from reference TRBV7-4 and TRBJ1-6): GAGVSQSPRYKVAKRGRDVALRCDSISGHVTLYWYRQTLGQGSEVLTYSQSDAQRDKSGRPSGRFSAERPERSVSTLKIQRTEQGDSAVYLCASSLATGFLNSPLHFGNGTRLTVT.